This T cell receptor beta chain was sequenced for a study of T cell responses to AZD1222 COVID-19 vaccine. The protocol was immunoSEQ multiplex PCR, while the TCRdb copy is restricted to in-frame clones and leaves out a portion. The data contain 95,000 to 100,000 clones, 84% of them singletons. Whole-study findings and limits: Repertoire sampling occurred only after the peak T cell response.

Regarding this clone: Its antigen is not identified.

Source: peripheral blood, taken 28 days after the second AZD1222 dose. The sequence was collected from an adult who received the AZD1222 COVID-19 vaccine.

In DNA, the CDR3 is TGCGCCAGCAGCACGAAAGGTCCTTTTTTCGTGGGGCGGGACGAGCAGTACTTC. It codes for CASSTKGPFFVGRDEQYF. The rearrangement uses TRBV4-1 and TRBJ2-7, with D perhaps given as TRBD1 or TRBD2 (5 bases each). Trimming pared 5 bases from V and 5 bases from J, leaving 28 bases between. CDR1 MGHRA and CDR2 YSYEKL come from the germline V gene. The CDR3 spans 18 residues.